Listed below are T cell receptor beta chains from one sample, sequenced in a study of shared clonotypes between healthy human individuals. The table came from immunoSEQ multiplex PCR; TCRdb's copy has only in-frame clones and leaves some out. The sample consists of around 2.1 million clones, around 95% of them appearing once. Sequenced input: naive CD4+ T cells sorted from blood. These receptor sequences come from a man aged 18 to 30 in good health. Both conserved end residues are part of each CDR3. A D gene is named only where the DNA matches it firmly. Clone size appears in some rows only: once, few, many, or a class for an expanded clone.

>TRBD1|.|TRBJ2-3|TRBV7-2
TGTGCCAGCAGCTTAGAAGGGACAGGCAAGGATACGCAGTATTTT
CASSLEGTGKDTQYF
>.|.|TRBJ1-6|TRBV11-3
TGTGCCAGCAGCCCCAGCGGGAATTCACCCCTCCACTTT
CASSPSGNSPLHF
>TRBD2|.|TRBJ2-1|TRBV28
TGTGCCAGCACCGTTAGCGGGAGTTCCTACAATGAGCAGTTCTTC
CASTVSGSSYNEQFF
>TRBD1|.|TRBJ2-6|TRBV7-6
TGTGCCAGCAGCTTAGGAAAGGGGACAGGCCCCTCTGGGGCCAACGTCCTGACTTTC
CASSLGKGTGPSGANVLTF
>TRBD2|.|TRBJ2-2|TRBV5-6
TGTGCCAGCAGTCACGGGACTAGCGGGGGGCGGGAGGCCGGGGAGCTGTTTTTT
CASSHGTSGGREAGELFF
>TRBD2|.|TRBJ2-7|TRBV7-2
TGTGCCAGCAGTACGACTAGCGCCACCTACGAGCAGTACTTC
CASSTTSATYEQYF
>.|.|TRBJ2-2|TRBV10-1
TGCGCCAGCAATTCAGGGTCCGGGGAGCTGTTTTTT
CASNSGSGELFF
>.|.|TRBJ2-4|TRBV5-1
TGCGCCAGCACGCTGGGGGGTGCGGTCGACATTCAGTACTTC
CASTLGGAVDIQYF
>.|.|TRBJ1-3|TRBV6-6
TGTGCCAGCAGTTACGGCCAGGGTGGAGGAAACACCATATATTTT
CASSYGQGGGNTIYF
>.|.|TRBJ1-1|TRBV12-2
TGTGCAAGTCGCTGGCAGGGGATTGGGACTGAAGCTTTCTTT
CASRWQGIGTEAFF
>TRBD1|.|TRBJ2-1|TRBV6-1
TGTGCCAGCACCCTAGGCGACAGGGCGTCGAAGCAGTTCTTC
CASTLGDRASKQFF
>TRBD2|.|TRBJ2-3|TRBV5-1
TGCGCCAGCAGCTTGGTGCGAGCGGGGCCGGCAGATACGCAGTATTTT
CASSLVRAGPADTQYF
>.|.|TRBJ2-3|TRBV6-5
TGTGCCAGCAGTTACGATCTAGCGTCGGGCACAGATACGCAGTATTTT
CASSYDLASGTDTQYF
>.|once|TRBJ2-5|TRBV9
TGTGCCAGCAGCGTAGGGCCAGGGTACCAAGAGACCCAGTACTTC
CASSVGPGYQETQYF
>TRBD1|once|TRBJ2-5|TRBV7-2
TGTGCCAGCAGCTACCGGGACAGGACTACCCAGTACTTC
CASSYRDRTTQYF
>.|.|TRBJ1-6|TRBV14
TGTGCCAGCAGCCCTTTGAGCTCCTATAATTCACCCCTCCACTTT
CASSPLSSYNSPLHF
>TRBD2|once|TRBJ2-7|TRBV5-4
TGTGCCAGCAGCATAGCGGGGGGGTCCTACGAGCAGTACTTC
CASSIAGGSYEQYF
>.|.|TRBJ1-2|TRBV7-9
TGTGCCAGCAGCCTATGGGGCAGCGGGAGCTACACCTTC
CASSLWGSGSYTF
>.|.|TRBJ1-5|TRBV11-2
TGTGCCAGCAGCCCATCCCGGACGGAGGGGAGCCCCCAGCATTTT
CASSPSRTEGSPQHF